Listed below are T cell receptor beta chains from one sample, sequenced in a study of blood T cell repertoires in COVID-19. The method was immunoSEQ multiplex PCR; TCRdb's version includes in-frame clones alone and lacks a portion of them. The sample includes about 160,000 clones, 81% of them seen just once. Sequenced input: PBMCs or T cells enriched from blood (not recorded which). The receptor source for this set is a woman between 40 and 55 years old with acute COVID-19. Both conserved end residues are part of each CDR3. A D gene is named only where the DNA matches it firmly. Clone size, where shown, is once, few, many, or a class for clones that have expanded.

TGTGCCAGCAGCCCCCGTGGGGGGACCTTGTTCACCGGGGAGCTGTTTTTT	CASSPRGGTLFTGELFF	TRBV9	-	TRBJ2-2	17	-
TGTGCCAGCAGCTTAGACTCAGACAGGGATGGCTACACCTTC	CASSLDSDRDGYTF	TRBV11-3	TRBD1	TRBJ1-2	14	few
TGTGCCAGCAGCAGGGACTCCCTTAACTATGGCTACACCTTC	CASSRDSLNYGYTF	TRBV14	-	TRBJ1-2	14	-
TGTGCCAGTATCCCAGGGAGGGATCAGAACACTGAAGCTTTCTTT	CASIPGRDQNTEAFF	TRBV19	-	TRBJ1-1	15	-
TGTGCCAGCAGTTCTCCGGCTAGCGGGGCCTACGAGCAGTACTTC	CASSSPASGAYEQYF	TRBV6-2/TRBV6-3	TRBD2	TRBJ2-7	15	many
TGTGCCAGCACGCAGGGACAGGGGGCGGGCTACGAGCAGTACTTC	CASTQGQGAGYEQYF	TRBV2	TRBD1	TRBJ2-7	15	-
TGTGCCAGTACCGGACAGGGAAATCAGCCCCAGCATTTT	CASTGQGNQPQHF	TRBV19	TRBD1	TRBJ1-5	13	-
TGTGCCAGTAACCCCGGGACTAATGAAAAACTGTTTTTT	CASNPGTNEKLFF	TRBV19	-	TRBJ1-4	13	few
TGTGCCAGCAGCTCAGGAGGGCTAGCGGGAGGAGAGACCCAGTACTTC	CASSSGGLAGGETQYF	TRBV9	TRBD2	TRBJ2-5	16	-
TGTGCCAGCAGCTTAGAAGACAGCTACTATGGCTACACCTTC	CASSLEDSYYGYTF	TRBV13	-	TRBJ1-2	14	-
TGCAGCACTACAAGGGGGATGAACACTGAAGCTTTCTTT	CSTTRGMNTEAFF	TRBV29-1	-	TRBJ1-1	13	-
TGCGCCAGCAGCCAAGGGGACACTGCAACTAATGAAAAACTGTTTTTT	CASSQGDTATNEKLFF	TRBV4-1	-	TRBJ1-4	16	-
TGTGCCAGCAGCCTCACCGGGAACGGTAGGAAGACAGATACGCAGTATTTT	CASSLTGNGRKTDTQYF	TRBV11-2	-	TRBJ2-3	17	-
TGTGCCAGCAGCGCCGGGACAGGGAACAATCAGCCCCAGCATTTT	CASSAGTGNNQPQHF	TRBV2	TRBD1	TRBJ1-5	15	-
TGTGCCAGCAGCGTAGGGTTGGGGGCTGGTGAAGCTTTCTTT	CASSVGLGAGEAFF	TRBV9	-	TRBJ1-1	14	-
TGTGCCAGCAGTGACTCGGGTCTAGCGGGAAATGAGCAGTTCTTC	CASSDSGLAGNEQFF	TRBV6-4	TRBD2	TRBJ2-1	15	-
TGTGCCAGCAGCCATACTCGGGGACAGTTCTATGGCTACACCTTC	CASSHTRGQFYGYTF	TRBV9	TRBD1	TRBJ1-2	15	-
TGTGCCAGCAGCTTACAGATAGGGGACGAGCAGTACTTC	CASSLQIGDEQYF	TRBV7-2	-	TRBJ2-7	13	-
TGTGCCAGCAGTGAATCGGCTAGCGGGAGGGGACAAGTGGAGCAGTTCTTC	CASSESASGRGQVEQFF	TRBV6-1	TRBD2	TRBJ2-1	17	-
TGTGCCAGCTCACAAGGGGCGGCCGGAAACACCATATATTTT	CASSQGAAGNTIYF	TRBV18	-	TRBJ1-3	14	-
TGTGCCAGCAGCCGTAGCGGAAGCTCCTACAATGAGCAGTTCTTC	CASSRSGSSYNEQFF	TRBV5-4	-	TRBJ2-1	15	-
TGTGCCAGCAGCCCGCAGAGTCCGCAGGGCGGTGAGACCCAGTACTTC	CASSPQSPQGGETQYF	TRBV7-2	-	TRBJ2-5	16	-